This paragraph covers one T cell receptor beta chain sequence. Its antigen is unidentified. Germline values: CDR1 LGHNA, CDR2 YSLEER. Trimming took off 4 bases at V and 4 bases at J, with 9 bases between the two ends. The length of the CDR3 is 13 residues. What was sequenced were expressed TCRB transcripts, since all of the isolated RNA had been reverse transcribed. Data came from immunoSEQ multiplex PCR; TCRdb stores just in-frame clones and leaves some out. Of approximately 470,000 clones listed, about 29% are singletons. This sample is drawn from a study of beta chain features in type 1 diabetes. Study results and caveats: HLA effects on TCRB rearrangement stayed unresolved here.

Sequenced: naive CD4+ T cells from blood. The sequence was obtained from a man younger than 35 in good health. This rearrangement joins TRBV4-3 to TRBJ2-3; D gene ambiguous. Here the CDR3 DNA reads TGCGCCAGCAGCCCTAGTCTGGCAGATACGCAGTATTTT. Residues: CASSPSLADTQYF.